This T cell receptor beta chain appears in the sequencing data of a study of PD-1 blockade in classical Hodgkin lymphoma. Findings of the study overall: Among the patients, those starting nivolumab under 1 year after ASCT were excluded.

Every patient relapsed after autologous stem cell transplantation, and brentuximab vedotin exposure varied. The best responses consisted of complete response, partial response or progressive disease. The method was immunoSEQ multiplex PCR; TCRdb's version includes in-frame clones alone and lacks a portion of them. The table has 65,000 to 95,000 clones, under 90% seen once. The germline V gene has CDR1 SGHTA and CDR2 FQGNSA. V gave up 5 bases and J gave up 1 base, with 17 bases separating them. The CDR3 consists of 16 residues. In the case of this clone: Its cognate antigen is unknown.

This sample comprised peripheral blood mononuclear cells (PBMCs), obtained at baseline. This chain uses TRBV7-2 with TRBJ1-1; D might be TRBD1 (6 bases). This TCR came from a human donor with classical Hodgkin lymphoma. CDR3 protein: CASSPKGGSGNTEAFF. The CDR3 DNA reads TGTGCCAGCAGCCCCAAGGGGGGGTCGGGGAACACTGAAGCTTTCTTT.